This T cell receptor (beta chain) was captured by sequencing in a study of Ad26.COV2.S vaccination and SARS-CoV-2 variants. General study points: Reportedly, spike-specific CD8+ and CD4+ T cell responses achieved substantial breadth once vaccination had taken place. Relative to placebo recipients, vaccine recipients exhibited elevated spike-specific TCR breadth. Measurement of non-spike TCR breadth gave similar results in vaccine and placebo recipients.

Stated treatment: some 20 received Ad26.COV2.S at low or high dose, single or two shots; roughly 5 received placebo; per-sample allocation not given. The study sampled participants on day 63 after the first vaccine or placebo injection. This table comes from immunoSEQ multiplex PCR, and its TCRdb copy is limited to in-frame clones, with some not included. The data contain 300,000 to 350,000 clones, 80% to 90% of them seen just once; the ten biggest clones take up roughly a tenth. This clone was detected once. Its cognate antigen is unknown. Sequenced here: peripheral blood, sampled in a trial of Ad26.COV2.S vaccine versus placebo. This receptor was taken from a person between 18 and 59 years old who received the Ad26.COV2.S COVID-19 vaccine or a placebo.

In DNA form, the CDR3 reads TGTGCCAGCAGCCAAGATGGTGGCGGAAGTAGACGCGGGGAGCTGTTTTTT. Translated, it gives CASSQDGGGSRRGELFF. V usage is TRBV4-2 and J usage is TRBJ2-2; D unresolved. The CDR3 consists of 17 residues. V lost 0 bases, J lost 7 bases, and 18 bases lay in between. CDR1 is LGHNA and CDR2 is YNFKEQ in the germline V gene.